This T cell receptor beta chain was retrieved from a study of control samples from healthy donors and cancer patients. Produced via immunoSEQ multiplex PCR; TCRdb's table is partial and in-frame only. The data show about 22,000 clones, with roughly four fifths seen just once and under 30% held by the top ten. V dropped 10 bases and J dropped 5; count of bases not matched to a gene: 10. Germline V gene data show CDR1 as LNHDA and CDR2 as SQIVND (reference sequence). CDR3 length: 13 residues. This clone was counted between two and nine times. This clonotype originated in a man between 60 and 75 years old with head and neck cancer. J is TRBJ2-7 and V is TRBV19; 8 bases agree with TRBD1. Sequencing input: PBMCs. This chain's CDR3 is CATGTGGFHEQYF. CDR3 nucleotides: TGTGCCACCGGGACAGGTGGGTTTCACGAGCAGTACTTC.